The 23 T cell receptor beta chains below were found in one sample sequenced in a study of Graves' ophthalmopathy and Graves' hyperthyroidism. Researchers took RNA transcripts and amplified TCR beta CDR3 regions from them. Following a first-round RT-PCR that used HTBI primers, a second-round multiplex PCR was carried out. From the multiplex PCR reads, TCRdb called clonotypes with MiXCR, one entry per CDR3 protein. The data show about 380,000 distinct CDR3 sequences, less than 20% seen once. Sequencing used peripheral blood. The receptors originated from a woman aged 18-29 years with stable Graves' hyperthyroidism.

The chain links TRBV6-1 to TRBJ2-5; 7 bases are a match to TRBD2. Germline CDR1 and CDR2: MNHNS and SASEGT. V dropped 5 bases and J dropped 2; count of bases not matched to a gene: 8. The CDR3 has 15 amino acids. The CDR3 nucleotides read TGTGCCAGCAGTAAGCGGGACTGGGGACAAGAGACCCAGTACTTC. This translates into CASSKRDWGQETQYF.

At least ten counts were recorded for this clonotype. The gene calls are TRBV19 and TRBJ1-2; TRBD1 might be the D (6 bases). The length of the CDR3 is 15 residues. Germline V gives CDR1 LNHDA, CDR2 SQIVND (reference sequence). With 6 bases removed from V and 4 bases from J, the gap between germline ends came to 18 bases. CDR3 DNA sequence: TGTGCCAGTAGGGACCAGAGTGGGGGCGGCTATGGCTACACCTTC. It is translated as CASRDQSGGGYGYTF.

The gene calls are TRBV28 and TRBJ2-7; D not certain. The CDR3 runs to 13 residues. V dropped 6 bases and J dropped 9 bases, with 18 bases sitting between them. The germline gives CDR1 MDHEN, CDR2 SYDVKM. The CDR3 here is CASRFGPRSAQYF. The CDR3 coding sequence is TGTGCCAGCAGATTCGGACCCAGGTCGGCGCAGTACTTC.

A few counts support this clonotype. CDR3 loop: CASSREGQENYGYTF. For the CDR3, the DNA is TGTGCCAGCAGCCGTGAGGGACAGGAAAACTATGGCTACACCTTC. V is TRBV3-1 and J is TRBJ1-2, with 8 positions matching TRBD1. J was trimmed by 2 bases and V by 4 bases; bases with no gene match: 6. Germline V lookup: CDR1 LGHDT, CDR2 YNNKEL (reference sequence). This CDR3 comprises 15 residues.

This clonotype was detected a few times. In DNA, the CDR3 is TGTGCCAGCAGTTTCCGACAGGGCAAAGCTTTCTTT. It codes for CASSFRQGKAFF. The V and J genes are TRBV12-3 or TRBV12-4 and TRBJ1-1; 7 nucleotides agree with TRBD1. Germline trimming cut 3 bases from V and 9 bases from J; bases unmatched to any gene: 4. CDR3 length: 12 residues.

The table lists this clonotype with a few counts. The chain has TRBV29-1 and TRBJ2-2; D gene ambiguous. CDR1 and CDR2 (germline): SQVTM, ANQGSEA. The CDR3 sequence is 12 residues long. V was cut by 0 bases and J by 4 bases, with 3 bases left in between. Written as DNA, the CDR3 is TGCAGCGTTGAAGATTCCACCGGGGAGCTGTTTTTT. Its protein product is CSVEDSTGELFF.

This clonotype came up many times. This chain connects TRBV4-1 to TRBJ1-3, with a possible D match to TRBD1 (5 bases). Trimming took 3 bases from V and 0 from J, leaving 18 bases between them. Germline V CDR1 and CDR2: MGHRA, YSYEKL. The CDR3 is 18 amino acids. The CDR3 coding sequence is TGCGCCAGCAGCCATGCGCCTGGCAGGGCCAACTCTGGAAACACCATATATTTT. It codes for CASSHAPGRANSGNTIYF.

This clonotype was detected ten times or more. The rearrangement joins TRBV7-2 to TRBJ2-5; D not certain. There are 13 residues in the CDR3. Germline V gene lookup returns CDR1 SGHTA and CDR2 FQGNSA. Trimming took 3 bases from V and 1 from J, leaving 6 bases between them. CDR3 sequence: CASSFAVQETQYF. The CDR3 DNA follows: TGTGCCAGCAGCTTCGCGGTCCAAGAGACCCAGTACTTC.

As regards this clonotype: The junction does not match germline at one end; this may be a read error. The gene calls are TRBV6-5 and TRBJ1-1; D gene unclear. This CDR3 has 13 residues. Per germline, CDR1 MNHEY and CDR2 SVGAGI. The CDR3 region has the DNA TGTGCCAGCAGTTACAGCGGGAACACTGAAGCTTGCTTT. It translates to CASSYSGNTEACF.

There are many counts of this clonotype. J is TRBJ1-1 and V is TRBV6-5; TRBD1 matches at 8 bases. This CDR3 comprises 14 residues. The J segment lost 3 bases and the V segment lost 7 bases, leaving 7 bases of the junction unmatched. Germline CDR1 and CDR2: MNHEY and SVGAGI. DNA for the CDR3: TGTGCCAGCACTACGGACAGGGACTACACTGAAGCTTTCTTT. This sequence encodes CASTTDRDYTEAFF.

In this sample, this clonotype turned up once. The V call is TRBV6-2 or TRBV6-3, the J call TRBJ2-5, with 10 bases identical to TRBD2. Germline-derived CDR1 and CDR2 are MNHEY and SVGEGT. V lost 8 bases and J lost 4; bases outside the gene matches: 7. The CDR3 is 14 amino acids. This chain's CDR3 is CASERGGLVETQYF. The CDR3 region has the DNA TGTGCCAGCGAGCGGGGGGGCCTGGTAGAGACCCAGTACTTC.

This clonotype has at least ten counts. This chain uses TRBV11-2 with TRBJ2-5; the D gene is possibly TRBD2 (7 bases). Trimming took 6 bases from V and 5 from J, leaving 25 bases between them. The CDR3 spans 17 residues. CDR1 and CDR2 from the germline V gene are SGHAT and FQNNGV. CDR3 sequence reads: CASRGTRSRRGQETQYF. As DNA, the CDR3 is TGTGCCAGCAGGGGGACTCGGTCACGGCGGGGGCAGGAGACCCAGTACTTC.

This clonotype was recorded at least ten times. The rearrangement joins TRBV12-3 or TRBV12-4 to TRBJ1-1, with D uncertain. Trimming removed 6 bases at V and 0 bases at J, with 11 bases between. The CDR3 covers 14 residues. CDR3 amino acids: CASRPGPMNTEAFF. Written as DNA, the CDR3 is TGTGCCAGCAGACCCGGGCCGATGAACACTGAAGCTTTCTTT.

This clonotype has at least ten counts. The chain has TRBV10-3 and TRBJ1-5; D might be TRBD1 (5 bases). The germline gives CDR1 ENHRY, CDR2 SYGVKD. The CDR3 is 15 amino acids. Trimming removed 3 bases from V and 0 bases from J, with 9 bases in between. The CDR3 sequence: CAISDRDDSNQPQHF. CDR3 DNA sequence: TGTGCCATCAGTGACAGGGACGATAGCAATCAGCCCCAGCATTTT.

This clonotype was counted many times. The chain joins TRBV25-1 to TRBJ1-2; D possibly corresponds to TRBD1 (6 bases). Germline CDR1 MGHDK, CDR2 SYGVNS. The CDR3 is 11 residues long. CDR3 sequence: CAVGQNYGYTF. Written as DNA, the CDR3 is TGTGCTGTCGGACAGAACTATGGCTACACCTTC.

CDR3 bases: TGCGCCAGCAGCTTGGACGGTTCGACCCTCCACTTT. Translating gives CASSLDGSTLHF. The chain has TRBV5-1 and TRBJ1-6; D is uncertain. CDR1 and CDR2 (germline): SGHRS, YFSETQ. CDR3 length: 12 amino acids. V was trimmed by 0 bases and J by 14 bases, leaving 9 bases between them.

J is TRBJ2-7 and V is TRBV6-4; D tentatively fits TRBD1 or TRBD2 (5 bases each). The CDR3 loop spans 13 amino acids. V lost 7 bases, J lost 1 base, and 11 bases lay in between. Germline CDR1 MRHNA, CDR2 SNTAGT. CDR3 sequence reads: CASISGSSYEQYF. Here the CDR3 DNA reads TGTGCCAGCATATCAGGGAGTTCCTACGAGCAGTACTTC.

In regard to this clonotype: At one of its ends the junction is not consistent with the germline gene, which may arise from a read error. This chain joins TRBV7-7 and TRBJ2-5; 7 bases map to TRBD1. The germline gives CDR1 SSHAT, CDR2 FNYEAQ (reference sequence). CDR3 length equals 15 residues. The CDR3 loop reads CASSPEAGGQETQYF. The CDR3 DNA reads TGTGCTAGCAGCCCGGAGGCAGGGGGACAAGAGACCCAGTACTTC.

Notes on this clonotype: A much larger clone differs from this one at a single base, so this may be a read error. This chain joins TRBV9 and TRBJ1-2, with a tentative D call TRBD1 (6 bases). Looked up from germline, CDR1 is SGDLS and CDR2 is YYNGEE. This CDR3 comprises 15 residues. V gave up 6 bases and J gave up 4 bases, with 19 bases separating them. This CDR3 reads CASTFGRGGGYGYTF. The CDR3, as DNA: TGTGCCAGCACCTTCGGACGGGGGGGCGGCTATGGCTACACCTTC.

This clonotype was recorded at least ten times. This chain links TRBV7-9 with TRBJ2-6, with D hard to call. The CDR3 runs 15 residues. With 2 bases removed from V and 1 base from J, the gap between germline ends came to 6 bases. CDR1 is SEHNR and CDR2 is FQNEAQ in the germline V gene (reference sequence). CDR3 amino acids: CASSLLGSGANVLTF. The CDR3 DNA reads as TGTGCCAGCAGCTTATTGGGGTCTGGGGCCAACGTCCTGACTTTC.

As for this clonotype: A much larger clone is a single base away; this may be a read error. The V and J genes are TRBV20-1 and TRBJ2-5, with no clear D. In germline, CDR1 is DFQATT, CDR2 SNEGSKA (reference sequence). The CDR3 is 12 residues long. The CDR3 region is CSASSSQEIQYF. In DNA, the CDR3 is TGCAGTGCTAGTAGCAGCCAAGAGATCCAGTACTTC.

The chain joins TRBV27 to TRBJ1-5; 7 nucleotides match TRBD1. Germline CDR1 MNHEY, CDR2 SMNVEV (reference sequence). J gave up 3 bases and V 6 bases, and 8 bases lay outside the gene matches. This CDR3 has 15 residues. The CDR3 loop reads CASRTDRAFNQPQHF. The CDR3, as DNA: TGTGCCAGCAGAACCGACAGGGCCTTCAATCAGCCCCAGCATTTT.

This clonotype was detected many times. This rearrangement joins TRBV10-3 to TRBJ1-6; a possible D gene is TRBD1 (6 bases). V was trimmed by 7 bases and J by 5 bases, leaving 12 bases between them. Germline lookup yields CDR1 ENHRY and CDR2 SYGVKD. This CDR3 contains 14 residues. CDR3 DNA sequence: TGTGCCATCAAGGGGGGCGGAGATAATTCACCCCTCCACTTT. Translation gives CAIKGGGDNSPLHF.